This TCR beta chain was documented in a study of identifying expanded T cells in peripheral blood. Assay used: immunoSEQ multiplex PCR; TCRdb lists only in-frame clones, some missing. The sample lists more than 45,000 clones, over 75% occurring once. Sequencing was carried out using blood. This clonotype originated in a person aged 18 to 69 in good health.

CDR3 sequence reads: CAWSRGGPVYEQYV. CDR3 bases: TGTGCCTGGAGTCGCGGGGGCCCGGTCTACGAGCAGTACGTC. The chain uses TRBV30 and TRBJ2-7, with a tentative D call TRBD2 (7 bases). V lost 2 bases and J 3 bases, leaving 14 bases between the germline ends. Germline CDR1 reads GTSNPN; CDR2 reads SVGIG (reference sequence). The CDR3 has 14 residues.